The 20 T cell receptor beta chains below all came from one sample that was sequenced in a study of cytomegalovirus exposure and HLA in healthy donors. With 60 Vbeta and 13 Jbeta primers, the PCR was carried out. The repertoire was sequenced with immunoSEQ multiplex PCR; TCRdb's copy has only in-frame clones and lacks some. This table has some 180,000 clones, about four fifths appearing once. The sequencing input was PBMCs. These receptor sequences come from a middle-aged man in good health and CMV-seronegative.

The rearrangement links TRBV6-5 to TRBJ2-4; 8 bases are shared with TRBD2. The CDR3 length is 14 residues. With 4 bases clipped from V and 1 base from J, the junction kept 0 bases outside the gene matches. Germline CDR1 reads MNHEY; CDR2 reads SVGAGI. CDR3 residues: CASSSGGAKNIQYF. CDR3 nucleotide sequence: TGTGCCAGCAGTTCGGGAGGGGCCAAAAACATTCAGTACTTC.

A note on this clone: Additional DNA sequences in this sample encode the identical CDR3. The chain carries TRBV5-6 and TRBJ1-1; tentative D call: TRBD1 (6 bases). CDR3 length equals 13 residues. The germline V gene has CDR1 SGHDT and CDR2 YYEEEE. Trimming cost V 5 bases and J 4 bases, with 12 bases left between them. CDR3 sequence reads: CASSRGGGTEAFF. The CDR3 DNA reads TGTGCCAGCAGTCGGGGGGGCGGCACTGAAGCTTTCTTT.

The chain carries TRBV20-1 and TRBJ2-7, with D uncertain. Trimming pared 3 bases from V and 1 base from J, leaving 4 bases between. Germline V gene sequence: CDR1 DFQATT, CDR2 SNEGSKA (reference sequence). This CDR3 has 11 amino acids. As DNA, the CDR3 is TGCAGTGCTAGTCCGTCCTACGAGCAGTACTTC. Its protein product is CSASPSYEQYF.

The V and J genes are TRBV28 and TRBJ2-5; maybe TRBD2 (6 bases). The J call could be wrong; TRBJ2-7 is a better fit for the DNA end. Germline V gene lookup returns CDR1 MDHEN and CDR2 SYDVKM. CDR3 length: 12 residues. The CDR3 loop is CASSFRGYEQYF. CDR3 in DNA: TGTGCCAGCAGTTTTCGGGGGTACGAGCAGTACTTC.

The chain recombines TRBV27 with TRBJ1-5, with 7 bases aligning to TRBD1. The J segment lost 0 bases and the V segment lost 8 bases, leaving 13 bases of the junction unmatched. This CDR3 has 17 amino acids. Germline V CDR1 and CDR2: MNHEY, SMNVEV (reference sequence). The CDR3 nucleotides read TGTGCCAGCGCATCGAGGGGGCGTGATTATAGCAATCAGCCCCAGCATTTT. Translation: CASASRGRDYSNQPQHF.

This clone was detected a few times. The chain recombines TRBV11-2 with TRBJ2-7, with 7 bases lining up with TRBD2. J gave up 3 bases and V 5 bases, and 1 base lay outside the gene matches. The germline CDR1 and CDR2 sequences are SGHAT and FQNNGV. The CDR3 is 12 amino acids. The CDR3 here is CASSERGYEQYF. The CDR3 coding sequence is TGTGCCAGCAGCGAGCGGGGCTACGAGCAGTACTTC.

V and J are TRBV28 and TRBJ2-1; TRBD2 aligns across 16 bases. The germline V gene encodes CDR1 MDHEN and CDR2 SYDVKM. The CDR3 is made up of 16 amino acids. Trimming cost V 2 bases and J 15 bases; bases outside gene matches: 10. CDR3 in amino acids: CASSLGTSGGGRKGFF. DNA for the CDR3: TGTGCCAGCAGTTTAGGGACTAGCGGGGGGGGGCGGAAGGGGTTCTTC.

The chain carries TRBV11-3 and TRBJ2-3; 10 nucleotides agree with TRBD2. This CDR3 is built from 15 residues. Losses at the gene ends were 5 bases for V and 3 bases for J; bases not matched to a gene: 5. The germline V gene has CDR1 SGHNT and CDR2 YENEEA. The CDR3 DNA sequence: TGTGCCAGCAGCCTATCTAGCGGGAGAACAGATACGCAGTATTTT. It codes for CASSLSSGRTDTQYF. Using reference TRBV11-3 and TRBJ2-3 for the parts outside the CDR3, the full variable domain is EAGVVQSPRYKIIEKKQPVAFWCNPISGHNTLYWYLQNLGQGPELLIRYENEEAVDDSQLPKDRFSAERLKGVDSTLKIQPAELGDSAVYLCASSLSSGRTDTQYFGPGTRLTVL.

The chain has TRBV6-5 and TRBJ2-3; TRBD2 agrees at 8 bases. The CDR3 is made up of 16 amino acids. Germline assignment: CDR1 MNHEY and CDR2 SVGAGI. Trimming removed 0 bases from V and 3 bases from J; junction bases left unmatched: 5. This chain's CDR3 is CASSYSGGGLTDTQYF. CDR3 coding DNA: TGTGCCAGCAGTTACTCCGGGGGGGGATTAACAGATACGCAGTATTTT.

V usage is TRBV11-3 and J usage is TRBJ2-1; 8 bases are a match to TRBD2. The V and J ends lost 1 base and 6 bases, in that order; junction bases with no gene match: 5. The CDR3 sequence is 15 residues long. CDR1 is SGHNT, CDR2 YENEEA, per germline. CDR3 bases: TGTGCCAGCAGCTTAGTCCTAGCGGGCAGCAATGAGCAGTTCTTC. It encodes CASSLVLAGSNEQFF.

This chain connects TRBV7-3 to TRBJ2-5; TRBD2 aligns across 9 bases. The CDR3 is 16 residues long. Germline CDR1 and CDR2: SGHTA and FQGTGA. V dropped 5 bases and J dropped 0; count of bases not matched to a gene: 7. CDR3 sequence reads: CASSPHAGGYQETQYF. In nucleotides, the CDR3 is TGTGCCAGCAGCCCCCACGCGGGGGGGTACCAAGAGACCCAGTACTTC. Variable domain in full (rest from reference TRBV7-3 and TRBJ2-5): GAGVSQTPSNKVTEKGKYVELRCDPISGHTALYWYRQSLGQGPEFLIYFQGTGAADDSGLPNDRFFAVRPEGSVSTLKIQRTERGDSAVYLCASSPHAGGYQETQYFGPGTRLLVL.

The CDR3 here is CASSHTATGMRRDTQYF. In nucleotides, the CDR3 is TGCGCCAGCAGCCATACCGCGACAGGGATGAGAAGGGATACGCAGTATTTT. The V gene is TRBV4-3, the J gene TRBJ2-3; 7 nucleotides align to TRBD1. Germline CDR1 reads LGHNA; CDR2 reads YSLEER. The CDR3 totals 17 residues. J was trimmed by 6 bases and V by 3 bases; bases with no gene match: 15.

The gene calls are TRBV4-3 and TRBJ2-1; TRBD2 matches 11 bases. The CDR3 sequence is 17 residues long. CDR1 is LGHNA, CDR2 YSLEER, per germline. V gave up 5 bases and J gave up 1 base; unmatched junction bases: 7. The CDR3: CASSWGLAAGSYNEQFF. The CDR3 DNA reads as TGCGCCAGCAGCTGGGGACTAGCGGCCGGGTCCTACAATGAGCAGTTCTTC.

This chain uses TRBV19 with TRBJ1-4; 9 bases match TRBD1. Losses at the gene ends were 3 bases for V and 6 bases for J; bases not matched to a gene: 11. This CDR3 is 17 amino acids long. Germline CDR1 and CDR2: LNHDA and SQIVND (reference sequence). CDR3 DNA sequence: TGTGCCAGTAGTATCTTTGAGATGGGACAGGGTGATGAAAAACTGTTTTTT. Residues: CASSIFEMGQGDEKLFF.

The CDR3 region is CASRRTDTNEKLFF. The CDR3 DNA follows: TGTGCCAGCAGACGGACAGACACTAATGAAAAACTGTTTTTT. This chain connects TRBV6-6 to TRBJ1-4; a possible D gene is TRBD1 (6 bases). CDR3 length equals 14 residues. Trimming stripped 6 bases from V and 2 bases from J, with 10 bases between. The germline V gene encodes CDR1 MNHNY and CDR2 SVGAGI (reference sequence).

Here the CDR3 reads CASEQETYNEQFF. The CDR3 DNA is TGTGCCAGTGAACAAGAAACCTACAATGAGCAGTTCTTC. The V and J genes are TRBV2 and TRBJ2-1; no definite D call. CDR3 size: 13 residues. Germline V lookup: CDR1 SNHLY, CDR2 FYNNEI. The V end was cut by 9 bases, the J end by 2 bases, with 11 bases between.

V and J are TRBV11-2 and TRBJ1-4; D unresolved. The CDR3 loop spans 15 amino acids. CDR1 SGHAT and CDR2 FQNNGV come from the germline V gene. Trimming removed 5 bases at V and 3 bases at J, with 13 bases between. CDR3 nucleotides: TGTGCCAGCAGCCCCCCCCGGTTTGCTAATGAAAAACTGTTTTTT. This gives the protein CASSPPRFANEKLFF.

Here the CDR3 DNA reads TGTGCCTGGAGTTCGACCCGGACAGGGACACCCCGGAATCAGCCCCAGCATTTT. Protein product: CAWSSTRTGTPRNQPQHF. This chain joins TRBV30 and TRBJ1-5, with TRBD1 matching over 8 bases. V dropped 2 bases and J dropped 4; count of bases not matched to a gene: 16. The CDR3 covers 18 residues. Germline CDR1 and CDR2: GTSNPN and SVGIG (reference sequence).

V gene TRBV5-4 combines with J gene TRBJ1-2, with D perhaps matching TRBD1 (6 bases). With 0 bases removed from V and 5 bases from J, the gap between germline ends came to 20 bases. Looked up from germline, CDR1 is SGHNT and CDR2 is YYREEE (reference sequence). This CDR3 has 17 residues. The CDR3 DNA reads as TGTGCCAGCAGCTTGGAAGCTCTGGGGCAGGGGATATATGGCTACACCTTC. Protein product: CASSLEALGQGIYGYTF.

This clone has more than one count but fewer than ten. The chain carries TRBV2 and TRBJ2-3; weak D call: TRBD2 (6 bases). Trimming removed 6 bases from V and 9 bases from J, with 13 bases in between. The germline gives CDR1 SNHLY, CDR2 FYNNEI. This CDR3 spans 12 amino acids. The CDR3 protein is CASRAGGLTQYF. The CDR3 coding sequence is TGTGCCAGCAGAGCCGGGGGTCTAACGCAGTATTTT.